Listed here are 8 T cell receptor beta chains from one sample, sequenced in a study of blood T cells in healthy people across ages. Primed by a sample-barcoded 5' primer and a J-beta primer mix, a second PCR proceeded for roughly 7 to 12 cycles. Via MiXCR, TCRdb re-called the 5' RACE reads, giving one row per CDR3 protein. The data contain around 1,000,000 distinct CDR3 sequences, about 25% of them seen just once; the ten biggest clones take up 0.75%. The data were also submitted as part of a second study, on T cells of mothers and their children.

Material for sequencing was blood. Receptors were obtained from a girl aged 2 to 9 in good health.

This clonotype was counted a few times. The chain employs TRBV12-3 or TRBV12-4 and TRBJ2-5; a possible D gene is TRBD2 (6 bases). Judging by the DNA end, TRBJ2-7 fits better; the J call may be wrong. This CDR3 spans 13 amino acids. The CDR3 DNA is TGTGCCAGCGGGAGGACGGACTCCTACGAGCAGTACTTC. It translates to CASGRTDSYEQYF.

Only a few counts were recorded for this clonotype. This chain joins TRBV5-1 and TRBJ2-3, with D tentatively TRBD2 (6 bases). The germline gives CDR1 SGHRS, CDR2 YFSETQ. V was trimmed by 0 bases and J by 2 bases, leaving 16 bases between them. The CDR3 extends over 17 amino acids. This chain's CDR3 is CASSLGNSGFSTDTQYF. DNA for the CDR3: TGCGCCAGCAGCTTGGGGAATAGCGGTTTCTCCACAGATACGCAGTATTTT.

This chain links TRBV5-4 with TRBJ2-3; TRBD2 agrees at 7 bases. This CDR3 is 14 amino acids long. Germline loops: CDR1 SGHNT, CDR2 YYREEE (reference sequence). Trimming took 3 bases from V and 10 from J; bases not matched to a gene: 11. CDR3 nucleotide sequence: TGTGCCAGCAGCTCCCAAGCGGGGATCGATCCGCAGTATTTT. Amino acid sequence: CASSSQAGIDPQYF. The full variable domain, its missing parts supplied by reference TRBV5-4 and TRBJ2-3, is ETGVTQSPTHLIKTRGQQVTLRCSSQSGHNTVSWYQQALGQGPQFIFQYYREEENGRGNFPPRFSGLQFPNYSSELNVNALELDDSALYLCASSSQAGIDPQYFGPGTRLTVL.

CDR3 nucleotide sequence: TGCAGTGCCAGGGACTCCGGGACAGGGTTAACCGGGGAGCTGTTTTTT. Residues: CSARDSGTGLTGELFF. The chain is built from TRBV20-1 and TRBJ2-2; 9 bases agree with TRBD1. V was clipped by 6 bases and J by 5 bases; unmatched bases: 13. The CDR3 length is 16 residues. Looked up from germline, CDR1 is DFQATT and CDR2 is SNEGSKA (reference sequence).

The sample holds a few counts of this clonotype. The chain recombines TRBV7-9 with TRBJ2-7; D might be TRBD1 (6 bases). Deletions cut 3 bases from V and 3 bases from J, with 9 bases between. The germline V gene has CDR1 SEHNR and CDR2 FQNEAQ (reference sequence). The CDR3 consists of 13 residues. The CDR3 protein is CASSFQGRYEQYF. The CDR3 DNA sequence: TGTGCCAGCAGCTTTCAGGGGCGCTACGAGCAGTACTTC.

The V call is TRBV3-1, the J call TRBJ2-7; 7 bases are shared with TRBD1. V trimming: 4 bases; J trimming: 6 bases; junction bases outside the gene matches: 6. This CDR3 region has 13 residues. Germline CDR1 reads LGHDT; CDR2 reads YNNKEL (reference sequence). Here the CDR3 reads CASSRHNRGEQYF. CDR3 DNA sequence: TGTGCCAGCAGCCGGCACAACAGGGGCGAGCAGTACTTC.

The chain joins TRBV29-1 to TRBJ2-1; D unresolved. CDR1 is SQVTM, CDR2 ANQGSEA, per germline. V dropped 4 bases and J dropped 6 bases, with 7 bases sitting between them. The CDR3 length is 11 residues. CDR3 bases: TGCAGCGTTGTCGCTTTCAATGAGCAGTTCTTC. This sequence encodes CSVVAFNEQFF.

The chain uses TRBV4-1 and TRBJ1-4, with D unclear. The germline CDR1 and CDR2 sequences are MGHRA and YSYEKL. This CDR3 region has 15 residues. V lost 4 bases to trimming and J lost 0 bases, with 9 bases between them. CDR3 nucleotides: TGCGCCAGCAGCCCGGTGACTCCAACTAATGAAAAACTGTTTTTT. Protein sequence: CASSPVTPTNEKLFF.